The rows below give T cell receptor beta chains drawn from one sample of a study of cytomegalovirus exposure and HLA in healthy donors. Method: immunoSEQ multiplex PCR; TCRdb's copy keeps in-frame clones and lacks some. The sample has 200,000 or so clones; roughly 80% are singletons. The sample comprised PBMCs. All receptors derive from a man aged 50-60 years in good health and CMV-seronegative. Both conserved end residues are part of each CDR3. A clone size is listed for some rows: how often the clone was seen (once, few, many), or a class if it is expanded.

>.|TRBV5-6
CVSRQLAGLGTDTQYF
>.|TRBV27
CASSSEEVRHINGYTF
>.|TRBV6-5
CASSPGRPSVGYTF
>.|TRBV11-2
CASSLDWGGEQFF
>.|TRBV18
CASSPPGSPKETQYF
>.|TRBV19
CASSMQIEAFF
>.|TRBV30
CAGGLYNQPQHF
>.|TRBV7-9
CASSLSLGQPGAGANVLTF
>.|TRBV4-3
CASSQETGGIYEQFF
>few|TRBV4-3
CASSQAQEGARGTEAFF
>.|TRBV2
CASSEQGYEQYF
>.|TRBV2
CASSWGGVETQYF
>.|TRBV18
CASSPQGRGHTGELFF
>.|TRBV11-3
CASSYFSGGYYNEQFF
>.|TRBV9
CASSGEQVRGYTF
>.|TRBV5-1
CASRGTGANEQYF
>few|TRBV13
CASSLGGADTQYF
>.|TRBV11-2
CASSRGYKVTGELFF
>.|TRBV7-9
CASSTTGPAYGYTF
>few|TRBV19
CASSASTASILGYTF
>.|TRBV5-6
CASSLRGLTGELFF
>.|TRBV14
CASSYQGNTEAFF
>.|TRBV7-7
CASSKLQGAAYEQYF
>.|TRBV18
CASSPRTGDNEQFF
>.|TRBV6-6
CASSAAYEQYF
>.|TRBV6-1
CASSVSGEDTQYF
>.|TRBV7-2
CASSSYTGFLGGNIQYF
>once|TRBV2
CASREIQGRLEAFF
>once|TRBV9
CASSPGTGVIDEQFF
>.|TRBV9
CASSTGQRVDTQYF
>.|TRBV2
CASSETRQGTETQYF
>.|TRBV6-1
CASSPREPRTDTQYF
>.|TRBV2
CASSESGVEFF
>.|TRBV7-9
CASSLVGGEGGYTF
>few|TRBV7-9
CASSRGTGGNTEAFF
>.|TRBV30
CAWSQGLGGYTF
>.|TRBV30
CAWGTGGGYTF